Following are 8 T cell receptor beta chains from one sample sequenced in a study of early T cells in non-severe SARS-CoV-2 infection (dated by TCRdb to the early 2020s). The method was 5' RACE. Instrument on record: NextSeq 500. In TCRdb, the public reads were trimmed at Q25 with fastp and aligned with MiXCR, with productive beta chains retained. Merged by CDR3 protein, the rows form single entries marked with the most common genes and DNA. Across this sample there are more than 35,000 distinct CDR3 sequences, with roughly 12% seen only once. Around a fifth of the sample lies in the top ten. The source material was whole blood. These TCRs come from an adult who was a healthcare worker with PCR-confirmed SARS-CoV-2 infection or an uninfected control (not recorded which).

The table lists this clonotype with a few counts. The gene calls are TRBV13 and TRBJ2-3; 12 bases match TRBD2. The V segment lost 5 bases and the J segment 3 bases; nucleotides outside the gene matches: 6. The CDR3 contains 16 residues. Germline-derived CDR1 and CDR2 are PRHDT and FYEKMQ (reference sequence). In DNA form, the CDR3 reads TGTGCCAGCAGCACCCGGACTAGCGGGAATACAGATACGCAGTATTTT. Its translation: CASSTRTSGNTDTQYF.

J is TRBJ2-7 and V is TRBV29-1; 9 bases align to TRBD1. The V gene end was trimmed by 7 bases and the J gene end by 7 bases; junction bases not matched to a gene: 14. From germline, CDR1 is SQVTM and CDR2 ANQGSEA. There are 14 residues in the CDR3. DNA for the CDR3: TGCAGCGCATGCGTGACAGGGGGTTCCGAAGAGCAGTACTTC. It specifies CSACVTGGSEEQYF.

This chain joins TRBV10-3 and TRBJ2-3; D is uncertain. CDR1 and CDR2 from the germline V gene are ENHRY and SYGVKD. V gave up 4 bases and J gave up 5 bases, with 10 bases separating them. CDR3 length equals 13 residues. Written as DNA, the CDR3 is TGTGCCATCAGTGCCGGCGAACTAGATACGCAGTATTTT. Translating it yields CAISAGELDTQYF.

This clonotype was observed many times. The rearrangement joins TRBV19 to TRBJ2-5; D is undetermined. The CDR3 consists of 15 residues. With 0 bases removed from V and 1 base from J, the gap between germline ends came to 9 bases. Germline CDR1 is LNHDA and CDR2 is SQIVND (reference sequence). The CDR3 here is CASSIDTALQETQYF. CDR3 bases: TGTGCCAGTAGTATAGATACGGCCCTCCAAGAGACCCAGTACTTC.

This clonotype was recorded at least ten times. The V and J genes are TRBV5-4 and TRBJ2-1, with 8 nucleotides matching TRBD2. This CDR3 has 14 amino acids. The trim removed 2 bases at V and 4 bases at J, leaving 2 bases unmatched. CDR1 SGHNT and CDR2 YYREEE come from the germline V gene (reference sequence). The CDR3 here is CASSFGTRYNEQFF. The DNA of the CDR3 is TGTGCCAGCAGCTTCGGGACTAGGTACAATGAGCAGTTCTTC.

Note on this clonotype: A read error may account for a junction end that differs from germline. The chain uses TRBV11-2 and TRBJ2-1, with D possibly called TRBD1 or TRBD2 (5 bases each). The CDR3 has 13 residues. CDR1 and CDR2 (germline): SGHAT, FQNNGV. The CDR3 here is CASSRGRDLRVNF. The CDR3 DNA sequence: TGTGCCAGCAGCCGCGGAAGGGACCTTCGAGTTAACTTC. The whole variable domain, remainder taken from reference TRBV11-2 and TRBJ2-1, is EAGVAQSPRYKIIEKRQSVAFWCNPISGHATLYWYQQILGQGPKLLIQFQNNGVVDDSQLPKDRFSAERLKGVDSTLKIQPAKLEDSAVYLCASSRGRDLRVNFGPGTRLTVL.

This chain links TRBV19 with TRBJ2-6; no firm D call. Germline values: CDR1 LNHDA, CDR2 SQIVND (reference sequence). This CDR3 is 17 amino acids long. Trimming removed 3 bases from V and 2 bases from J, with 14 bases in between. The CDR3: CASSISRNHAGANVLTF. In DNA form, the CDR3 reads TGTGCCAGTAGTATTTCCAGGAACCATGCTGGGGCCAACGTCCTGACTTTC.

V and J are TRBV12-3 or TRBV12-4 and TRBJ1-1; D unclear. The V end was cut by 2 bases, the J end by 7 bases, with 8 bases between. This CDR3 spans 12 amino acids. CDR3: CASSLNGGEAFF. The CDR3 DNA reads TGTGCCAGCAGTTTAAATGGCGGTGAAGCTTTCTTT.